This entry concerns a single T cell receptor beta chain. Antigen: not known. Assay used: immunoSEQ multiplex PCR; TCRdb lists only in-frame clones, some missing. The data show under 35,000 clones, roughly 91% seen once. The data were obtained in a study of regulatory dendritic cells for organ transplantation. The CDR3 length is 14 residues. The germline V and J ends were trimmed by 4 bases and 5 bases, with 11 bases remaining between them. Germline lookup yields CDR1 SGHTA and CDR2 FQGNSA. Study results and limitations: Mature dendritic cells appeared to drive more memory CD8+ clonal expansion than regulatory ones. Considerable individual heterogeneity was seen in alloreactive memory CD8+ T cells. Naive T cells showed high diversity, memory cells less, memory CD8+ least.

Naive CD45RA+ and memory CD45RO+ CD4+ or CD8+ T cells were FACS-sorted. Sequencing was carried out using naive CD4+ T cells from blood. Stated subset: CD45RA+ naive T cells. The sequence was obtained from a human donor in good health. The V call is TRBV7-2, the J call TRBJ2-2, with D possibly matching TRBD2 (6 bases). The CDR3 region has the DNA TGTGCCAGCAGCTCCCCGGAGGGGACCGGGGAGCTGTTTTTT. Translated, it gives CASSSPEGTGELFF.